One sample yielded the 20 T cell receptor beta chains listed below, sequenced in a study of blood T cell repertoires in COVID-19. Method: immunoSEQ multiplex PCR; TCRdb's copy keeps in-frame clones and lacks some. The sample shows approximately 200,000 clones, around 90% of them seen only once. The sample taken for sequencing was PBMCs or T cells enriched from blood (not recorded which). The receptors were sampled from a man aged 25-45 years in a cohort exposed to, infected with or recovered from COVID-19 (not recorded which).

The CDR3 DNA is TGTGCCAGCAGCTCCTCAGGGCAATCAGGAACCTACGAGCAGTACTTC. Amino acid sequence: CASSSSGQSGTYEQYF. The chain couples TRBV5-5 to TRBJ2-7; TRBD1 is a possible D gene (5 bases). The V and J ends lost 3 bases and 2 bases respectively, with 18 bases between them. Germline V gives CDR1 SGHKS, CDR2 YYEKEE (reference sequence). There are 16 residues in the CDR3.

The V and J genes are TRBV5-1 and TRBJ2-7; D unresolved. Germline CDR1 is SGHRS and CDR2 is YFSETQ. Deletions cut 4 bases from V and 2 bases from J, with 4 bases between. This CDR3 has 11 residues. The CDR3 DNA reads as TGCGCCAGCAGCAACACCTACGAGCAGTACTTC. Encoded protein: CASSNTYEQYF.

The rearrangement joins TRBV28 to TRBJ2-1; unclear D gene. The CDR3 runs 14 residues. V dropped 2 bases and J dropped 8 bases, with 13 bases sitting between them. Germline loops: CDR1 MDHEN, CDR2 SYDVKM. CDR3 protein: CASSLASLGDEQFF. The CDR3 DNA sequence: TGTGCCAGCAGTTTAGCGTCTCTCGGTGATGAGCAGTTCTTC.

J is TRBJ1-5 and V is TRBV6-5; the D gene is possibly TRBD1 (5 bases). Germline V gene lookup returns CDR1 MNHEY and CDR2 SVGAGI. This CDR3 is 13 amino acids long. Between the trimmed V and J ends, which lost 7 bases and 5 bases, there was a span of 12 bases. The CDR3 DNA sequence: TGTGCCAGCACCAGGGTTGAGGATCAGCCCCAGCATTTT. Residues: CASTRVEDQPQHF.

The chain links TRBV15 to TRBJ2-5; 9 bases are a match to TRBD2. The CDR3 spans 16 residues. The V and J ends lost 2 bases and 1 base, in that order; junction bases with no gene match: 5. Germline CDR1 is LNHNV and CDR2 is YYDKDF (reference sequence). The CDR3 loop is CATSRSSGSGQETQYF. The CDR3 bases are TGTGCCACCAGCAGAAGTAGCGGGAGCGGCCAAGAGACCCAGTACTTC.

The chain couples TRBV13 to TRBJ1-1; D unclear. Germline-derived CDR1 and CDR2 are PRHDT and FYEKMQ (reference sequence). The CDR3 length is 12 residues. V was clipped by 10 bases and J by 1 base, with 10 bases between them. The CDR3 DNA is TGTGCCACCGAGCCCGGGAACACTGAAGCTTTCTTT. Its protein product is CATEPGNTEAFF.

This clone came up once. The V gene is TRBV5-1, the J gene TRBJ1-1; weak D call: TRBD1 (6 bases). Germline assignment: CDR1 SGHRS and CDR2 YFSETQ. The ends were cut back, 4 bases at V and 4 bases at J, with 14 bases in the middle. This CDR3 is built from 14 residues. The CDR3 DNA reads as TGCGCCAGCAGCCCACAGGGACGACGCACTGAAGCTTTCTTT. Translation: CASSPQGRRTEAFF.

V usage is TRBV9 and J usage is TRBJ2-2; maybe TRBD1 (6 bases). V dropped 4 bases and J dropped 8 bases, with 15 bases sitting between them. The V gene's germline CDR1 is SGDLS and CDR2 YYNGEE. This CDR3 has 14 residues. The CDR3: CASSTRSQGGELFF. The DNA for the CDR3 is TGTGCCAGCAGCACACGCTCACAGGGTGGGGAGCTGTTTTTT.

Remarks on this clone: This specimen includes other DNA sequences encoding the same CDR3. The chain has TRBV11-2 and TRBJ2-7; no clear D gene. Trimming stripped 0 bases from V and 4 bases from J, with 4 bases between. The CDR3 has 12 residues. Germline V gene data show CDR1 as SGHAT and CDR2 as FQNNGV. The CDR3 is CASSLDSYEQYF. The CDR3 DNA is TGTGCCAGCAGCTTAGACAGTTACGAGCAGTACTTC.

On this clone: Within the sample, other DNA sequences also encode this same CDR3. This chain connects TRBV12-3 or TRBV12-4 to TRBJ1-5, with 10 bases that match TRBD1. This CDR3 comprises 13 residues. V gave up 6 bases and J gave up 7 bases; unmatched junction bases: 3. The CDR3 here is CASRGTGDQPQHF. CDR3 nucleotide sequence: TGTGCCAGCAGGGGGACAGGGGACCAGCCCCAGCATTTT.

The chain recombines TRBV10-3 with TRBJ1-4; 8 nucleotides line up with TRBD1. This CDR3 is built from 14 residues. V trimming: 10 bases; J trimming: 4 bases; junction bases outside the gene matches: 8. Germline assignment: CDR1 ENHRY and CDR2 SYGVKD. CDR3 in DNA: TGTGCCACCCGACAGGGGCAGGGTAATGAAAAACTGTTTTTT. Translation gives CATRQGQGNEKLFF.

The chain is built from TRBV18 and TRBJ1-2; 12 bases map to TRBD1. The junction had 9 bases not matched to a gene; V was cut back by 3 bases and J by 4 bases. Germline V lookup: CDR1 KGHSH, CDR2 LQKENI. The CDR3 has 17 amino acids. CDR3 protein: CASSPQGQGALLYGYTF. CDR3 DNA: TGTGCCAGCTCACCCCAGGGACAGGGGGCTCTCCTCTATGGCTACACCTTC.

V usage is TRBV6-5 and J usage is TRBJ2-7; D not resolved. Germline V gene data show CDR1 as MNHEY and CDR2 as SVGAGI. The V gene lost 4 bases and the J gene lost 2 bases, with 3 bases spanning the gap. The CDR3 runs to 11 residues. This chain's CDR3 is CASSFTYEQYF. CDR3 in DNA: TGTGCCAGCAGTTTTACCTACGAGCAGTACTTC.

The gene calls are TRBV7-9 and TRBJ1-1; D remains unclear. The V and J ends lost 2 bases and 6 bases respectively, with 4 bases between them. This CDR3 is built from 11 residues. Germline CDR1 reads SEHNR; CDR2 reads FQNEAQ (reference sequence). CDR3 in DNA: TGTGCCAGCAGCTTACTCCCTGAAGCTTTCTTT. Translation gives CASSLLPEAFF.

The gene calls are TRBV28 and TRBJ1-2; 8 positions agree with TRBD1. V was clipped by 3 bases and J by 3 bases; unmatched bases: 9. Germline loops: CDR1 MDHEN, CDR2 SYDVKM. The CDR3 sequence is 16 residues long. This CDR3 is CASSFPGGALDYGYTF. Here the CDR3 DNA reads TGTGCCAGCAGTTTCCCAGGGGGCGCGTTGGACTATGGCTACACCTTC.

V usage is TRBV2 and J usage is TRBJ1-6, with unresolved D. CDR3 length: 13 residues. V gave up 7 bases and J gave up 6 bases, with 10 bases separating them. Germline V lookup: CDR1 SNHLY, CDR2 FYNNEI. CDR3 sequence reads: CASKSRGNSPLHF. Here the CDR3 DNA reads TGTGCCAGCAAATCACGGGGTAATTCACCCCTCCACTTT.

CDR3 nucleotides: TGCGCCAGCAGATCACAGGGGCCCCTTTACAATGAGCAGTTCTTC. Translating gives CASRSQGPLYNEQFF. The J gene is TRBJ2-1, the V gene TRBV4-1; the match to TRBD1 covers 7 bases. The CDR3 is 15 residues long. V was clipped by 6 bases and J by 4 bases; unmatched bases: 9. CDR1 and CDR2 (germline): MGHRA, YSYEKL.

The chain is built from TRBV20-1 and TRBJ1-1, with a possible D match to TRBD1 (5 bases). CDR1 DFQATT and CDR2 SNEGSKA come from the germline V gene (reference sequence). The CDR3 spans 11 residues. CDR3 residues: CRTALNTEAFF. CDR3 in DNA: TGCAGGACAGCCCTGAACACTGAAGCTTTCTTT.

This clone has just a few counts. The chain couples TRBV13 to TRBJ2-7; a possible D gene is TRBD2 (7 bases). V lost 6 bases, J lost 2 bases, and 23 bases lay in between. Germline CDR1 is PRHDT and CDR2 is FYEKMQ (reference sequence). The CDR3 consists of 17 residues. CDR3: CASRHRGDGQRAYEQYF. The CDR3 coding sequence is TGTGCCAGCAGGCATCGGGGGGACGGACAGCGAGCCTACGAGCAGTACTTC.

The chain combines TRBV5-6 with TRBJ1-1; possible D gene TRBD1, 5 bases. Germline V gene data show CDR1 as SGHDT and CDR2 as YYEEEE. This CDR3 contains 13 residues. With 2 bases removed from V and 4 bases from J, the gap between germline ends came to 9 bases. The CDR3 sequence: CASSLGEATEAFF. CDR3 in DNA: TGTGCCAGCAGCTTAGGGGAGGCCACTGAAGCTTTCTTT.